What follows are 31 T cell receptor beta chains derived from one specimen sequenced in a study of T cell repertoires in cytomegalovirus infection. TCRdb itself ran the reads through MiXCR, one entry per CDR3 protein. Counted here are about 920,000 distinct CDR3 sequences, less than 35% occurring once; the ten biggest clones make up about 14%. These receptors have no identified antigens. The sample consisted of cultured CD8+ T cells from PBMCs, taken from culture after CMV antigen stimulation. All receptors derive from a human donor in good health (CMV status not recorded). Some clones in this sample may be carry-over from other donors' samples.

V gene TRBV7-6 combines with J gene TRBJ2-7, with 8 nucleotides matching TRBD1. Trimming removed 1 base from V and 6 bases from J; junction bases left unmatched: 5. CDR3 length: 14 residues. Germline values: CDR1 SGHVS, CDR2 FNYEAQ. DNA for the CDR3: TGTGCCAGCAGCTTAGACAGGGGGGATGCCGAGCAGTACTTC. It encodes CASSLDRGDAEQYF.

The rearrangement joins TRBV6-2 or TRBV6-3 to TRBJ1-1; the match to TRBD1 covers 7 bases. Germline assignment: CDR1 MNHEY and CDR2 SVGEGT. V shed 2 bases and J 6 bases; nucleotides not matched to a gene: 6. The CDR3 spans 14 residues. CDR3 loop: CASSYLTGAAEAFF. The CDR3 coding sequence is TGTGCCAGCAGTTACCTAACAGGGGCCGCTGAAGCTTTCTTT.

The CDR3: CASSPGNGNQPQHF. In nucleotides, the CDR3 is TGTGCCAGCAGCCCCGGAAATGGCAATCAGCCCCAGCATTTT. V is TRBV5-6 and J is TRBJ1-5, with D hard to call. V lost 4 bases and J lost 2, with 10 bases in between. Germline lookup yields CDR1 SGHDT and CDR2 YYEEEE. The CDR3 spans 14 residues.

This clonotype was seen many times. This chain connects TRBV7-2 to TRBJ2-5; TRBD2 might be the D (7 bases). CDR1 SGHTA and CDR2 FQGNSA come from the germline V gene. V lost 2 bases, J lost 3 bases, and 16 bases lay in between. The CDR3 has 16 residues. The DNA for the CDR3 is TGTGCCAGCAGCTTAATGGGGGGGGGCTTGGAAGAGACCCAGTACTTC. Its protein product is CASSLMGGGLEETQYF.

This clonotype turned up a few times. The genes are TRBV6-2 or TRBV6-3 and TRBJ2-3; D unclear. Germline CDR1 is MNHEY and CDR2 is SVGEGT. This CDR3 has 16 amino acids. The V end was cut by 3 bases, the J end by 2 bases, with 15 bases between. The CDR3 spells CASSYVLAAYTDTQYF. In DNA form, the CDR3 reads TGTGCCAGCAGTTATGTCCTGGCAGCCTACACAGATACGCAGTATTTT.

The chain joins TRBV4-2 to TRBJ2-5; 11 bases match TRBD2. This CDR3 is built from 15 residues. J was trimmed by 2 bases and V by 8 bases; bases with no gene match: 7. The V gene's germline CDR1 is LGHNA and CDR2 YNFKEQ. CDR3 bases: TGTGCCAGCTCTAGCGGGGGGTTCTTTCAAGAGACCCAGTACTTC. It codes for CASSSGGFFQETQYF.

The rearrangement uses TRBV6-2 or TRBV6-3 and TRBJ2-2; no firm D call. The CDR3 is 15 residues long. Germline V gene lookup returns CDR1 MNHEY and CDR2 SVGEGT. The germline V and J ends were trimmed by 0 bases and 0 bases, with 5 bases remaining between them. CDR3 coding DNA: TGTGCCAGCAGTTACTCGGACCCGAACACCGGGGAGCTGTTTTTT. Residues: CASSYSDPNTGELFF.

The rearrangement uses TRBV6-1 and TRBJ1-1, with D possibly matching TRBD1 (6 bases). The CDR3 loop spans 11 amino acids. With 7 bases removed from V and 8 bases from J, the gap between germline ends came to 11 bases. The V gene's germline CDR1 is MNHNS and CDR2 SASEGT. The CDR3 DNA reads as TGTGCCAGCAAGACAGGAAGGGAAGCTTTCTTT. Translating it yields CASKTGREAFF.

This chain links TRBV28 with TRBJ2-3; D gene ambiguous. CDR1 MDHEN and CDR2 SYDVKM come from the germline V gene. V was shortened by 8 bases and J by 2 bases, with 8 bases between the two germline ends. CDR3 length equals 12 residues. The CDR3 is CASYDDTDTQYF. CDR3 coding DNA: TGTGCCAGCTACGATGACACAGATACGCAGTATTTT.

The chain employs TRBV6-1 and TRBJ2-7; D possibly corresponds to TRBD2 (5 bases). The CDR3 has 12 residues. Germline assignment: CDR1 MNHNS and CDR2 SASEGT. V lost 1 base and J lost 7, with 8 bases in between. CDR3 coding DNA: TGTGCCAGCAGTGAAGGTTCGGGAGAGCAGTACTTC. Translated: CASSEGSGEQYF.

The V call is TRBV3-1, the J call TRBJ2-3; D is undetermined. V shed 0 bases and J shed 4 bases, with 8 bases lying between them. CDR3 length equals 14 residues. Germline CDR1 is LGHDT and CDR2 is YNNKEL (reference sequence). CDR3 sequence: CASSQDTLPDTQYF. The CDR3 DNA sequence: TGTGCCAGCAGCCAAGACACTTTGCCAGATACGCAGTATTTT.

There are many counts of this clonotype. The rearrangement links TRBV7-6 to TRBJ2-5; 10 bases fit TRBD2. The germline gives CDR1 SGHVS, CDR2 FNYEAQ. The CDR3 runs to 16 residues. V lost 0 bases, J lost 5 bases, and 6 bases stayed unmatched. The CDR3 sequence: CASSLASGGAGETQYF. For the CDR3, the DNA is TGTGCCAGCAGCTTAGCCAGCGGGGGGGCCGGTGAGACCCAGTACTTC.

J is TRBJ2-7 and V is TRBV11-3; 7 nucleotides align to TRBD1. V lost 5 bases and J lost 2; bases outside the gene matches: 9. The CDR3 has 15 amino acids. Germline values: CDR1 SGHNT, CDR2 YENEEA. The CDR3 spells CASSKGQTHPYEQYF. CDR3 nucleotides: TGTGCCAGCAGCAAGGGACAGACTCACCCCTACGAGCAGTACTTC.

The rearrangement uses TRBV4-3 and TRBJ2-5; 7 nucleotides line up with TRBD1. V shed 0 bases, J shed 2 bases, and the junction held 3 bases outside the gene matches. The CDR3 sequence is 15 residues long. Germline assignment: CDR1 LGHNA and CDR2 YSLEER. DNA of the CDR3: TGCGCCAGCAGCCAAGATGGGACAGCACAAGAGACCCAGTACTTC. Amino acids: CASSQDGTAQETQYF.

The chain links TRBV7-9 to TRBJ1-2; TRBD1 is a possible D gene (6 bases). The germline V and J ends were trimmed by 5 bases and 4 bases, with 14 bases remaining between them. This CDR3 contains 14 residues. The V gene's germline CDR1 is SEHNR and CDR2 FQNEAQ (reference sequence). This CDR3 reads CASSGQGQPYGYTF. The CDR3, as DNA: TGTGCCAGCAGCGGACAAGGACAGCCCTATGGCTACACCTTC.

This clonotype was seen repeatedly, ten times or more. This rearrangement joins TRBV12-3 or TRBV12-4 to TRBJ2-1; 10 nucleotides align to TRBD2. The CDR3 sequence is 18 residues long. The V gene end was trimmed by 3 bases and the J gene end by 2 bases; junction bases not matched to a gene: 10. CDR3 bases: TGTGCCAGCAGTTTCGAAAGCGGGGGGGCCGTCCCCTACAATGAGCAGTTCTTC. Translated: CASSFESGGAVPYNEQFF.

This clonotype was picked up a small number of times. The chain has TRBV11-2 and TRBJ2-1, with no clear D. The V end lost 2 bases, the J end lost 7 bases, and 9 bases lay between the germline ends. The CDR3 covers 13 residues. The germline V gene encodes CDR1 SGHAT and CDR2 FQNNGV. The CDR3 region is CASSLLRRNEQFF. The CDR3 nucleotides read TGTGCCAGCAGCTTATTGAGGAGAAATGAGCAGTTCTTC.

This clonotype came up a few times. The V and J genes are TRBV6-5 and TRBJ2-5; the D is unclear. The CDR3 has 13 residues. The germline V gene encodes CDR1 MNHEY and CDR2 SVGAGI. The ends were cut back, 2 bases at V and 1 base at J, with 5 bases in the middle. This CDR3 is CASSYGIQETQYF. The CDR3 DNA sequence: TGTGCCAGCAGTTACGGGATCCAAGAGACCCAGTACTTC.

The CDR3 bases are TGTGCCAGCGCGCAGTCCCAAATTAACAATGAGCAGTTCTTC. Protein product: CASAQSQINNEQFF. The rearrangement links TRBV6-5 to TRBJ2-1; no clear D gene. V lost 8 bases and J 5 bases, leaving 16 bases between the germline ends. The length of the CDR3 is 14 residues. The germline CDR1 and CDR2 sequences are MNHEY and SVGAGI.

This clonotype was detected only a few times. The V call is TRBV28, the J call TRBJ2-1; 9 bases fit TRBD2. The CDR3 length is 15 residues. Germline V lookup: CDR1 MDHEN, CDR2 SYDVKM. Germline trimming cut 6 bases from V and 2 bases from J; bases unmatched to any gene: 5. CDR3: CASSDRLAAYNEQFF. CDR3 sequence (DNA): TGTGCCAGCAGCGACAGACTAGCGGCCTACAATGAGCAGTTCTTC.

In its sample, this clonotype was seen many times. The chain uses TRBV7-2 and TRBJ2-2; no clear D. The CDR3 extends over 12 amino acids. V dropped 5 bases and J dropped 8 bases, with 9 bases sitting between them. Per germline, CDR1 SGHTA and CDR2 FQGNSA. For the CDR3, the DNA is TGTGCCAGCAGCCCCCGGCGGGGGGAGCTGTTTTTT. Protein: CASSPRRGELFF.

This clonotype has more than one count but fewer than ten. The rearrangement uses TRBV7-9 and TRBJ2-7; the D call may be TRBD1 or TRBD2 (5 bases each). The germline CDR1 and CDR2 sequences are SEHNR and FQNEAQ (reference sequence). V shed 4 bases and J shed 0 bases, with 13 bases lying between them. The CDR3 has 15 residues. CDR3 loop: CASSSPRDGSYEQYF. CDR3 sequence (DNA): TGTGCCAGCAGCTCCCCCCGGGACGGCTCCTACGAGCAGTACTTC.

This clonotype was counted between two and nine times. The chain is built from TRBV6-2 or TRBV6-3 and TRBJ2-1, with D possibly matching TRBD1 (5 bases). Germline V gene sequence: CDR1 MNHEY, CDR2 SVGEGT. With 6 bases removed from V and 5 bases from J, the gap between germline ends came to 23 bases. The CDR3 has 17 amino acids. The CDR3 sequence is CASSSIKRQLQNNEQFF. The CDR3 nucleotides are TGTGCCAGCAGCTCGATTAAGCGACAGCTTCAAAACAATGAGCAGTTCTTC.

There are a few counts of this clonotype. The CDR3 nucleotides are TGTGCCAGTAGTATGCAACAGGGCAATCAGCCCCAGCATTTT. This gives the protein CASSMQQGNQPQHF. The chain links TRBV19 to TRBJ1-5; TRBD1 is a possible D gene (5 bases). The CDR3 contains 14 residues. V was pared by 3 bases and J by 2 bases, with 8 bases between. Per the germline V gene, CDR1 is LNHDA and CDR2 is SQIVND (reference sequence).

This clonotype was counted a few times. This chain connects TRBV24-1 to TRBJ2-5; D is unresolved. V was cut by 2 bases and J by 1 base, with 4 bases left in between. This CDR3 contains 13 residues. CDR1 and CDR2 (germline): KGHDR, SFDVKD. The DNA for the CDR3 is TGTGCCACCAGTGATTGGAGCCAAGAGACCCAGTACTTC. It translates to CATSDWSQETQYF.

The chain employs TRBV7-9 and TRBJ1-5, with D possibly TRBD1 on 5 matching bases. With 1 base removed from V and 11 bases from J, the gap between germline ends came to 9 bases. The CDR3 is made up of 12 amino acids. From germline, CDR1 is SEHNR and CDR2 FQNEAQ (reference sequence). The CDR3 nucleotides read TGTGCCAGCAGCTTAGTCGGGGCAGCCCAGCATTTT. Its protein product is CASSLVGAAQHF.

This clonotype was seen a handful of times. The chain couples TRBV10-3 to TRBJ1-2, with TRBD1 matching 8 bases. The CDR3 totals 15 residues. J gave up 4 bases and V 0 bases, and 4 bases lay outside the gene matches. CDR1 and CDR2 from the germline V gene are ENHRY and SYGVKD. The CDR3 DNA reads as TGTGCCATCAGTGAGTCGACGACAGGGGCCTATGGCTACACCTTC. Translated, it gives CAISESTTGAYGYTF.

Points on this clonotype: This could be a read error, since a much larger clone is one nucleotide away. This chain uses TRBV7-6 with TRBJ2-3; D gene ambiguous. The germline V gene encodes CDR1 SGHVS and CDR2 FNYEAQ. V was clipped by 5 bases and J by 2 bases, with 14 bases between them. CDR3 length equals 15 residues. The CDR3 is CASSPWSTATDTQYF. CDR3 DNA: TGTGCCAGCAGCCCATGGTCGACTGCCACAGATACGCAGTATTTT.

This clonotype has at least ten counts. This sequence joins TRBV27 and TRBJ1-5; 8 nucleotides agree with TRBD1. V lost 7 bases to trimming and J lost 3 bases; unmatched junction nucleotides: 5. Germline V gives CDR1 MNHEY, CDR2 SMNVEV (reference sequence). This CDR3 spans 14 amino acids. CDR3 sequence (DNA): TGTGCCAGCACCCGGACAGGGTTCAATCAGCCCCAGCATTTT. Translating it yields CASTRTGFNQPQHF.

This chain uses TRBV5-5 with TRBJ2-7; unclear D gene. Germline CDR1 and CDR2: SGHKS and YYEKEE (reference sequence). This CDR3 contains 13 residues. This CDR3 reads CANSASHSYEQYV. DNA for the CDR3: TGTGCCAACAGCGCCAGTCACTCCTACGAGCAGTACGTC.

This chain joins TRBV27 and TRBJ2-1; perhaps TRBD1 as D (5 bases). Trimming took off 3 bases at V and 6 bases at J, with 9 bases between the two ends. Looked up from germline, CDR1 is MNHEY and CDR2 is SMNVEV (reference sequence). CDR3 size: 13 residues. CDR3 sequence reads: CASSFAGSNEQFF. The CDR3 DNA follows: TGTGCCAGCAGTTTTGCAGGGTCCAATGAGCAGTTCTTC.